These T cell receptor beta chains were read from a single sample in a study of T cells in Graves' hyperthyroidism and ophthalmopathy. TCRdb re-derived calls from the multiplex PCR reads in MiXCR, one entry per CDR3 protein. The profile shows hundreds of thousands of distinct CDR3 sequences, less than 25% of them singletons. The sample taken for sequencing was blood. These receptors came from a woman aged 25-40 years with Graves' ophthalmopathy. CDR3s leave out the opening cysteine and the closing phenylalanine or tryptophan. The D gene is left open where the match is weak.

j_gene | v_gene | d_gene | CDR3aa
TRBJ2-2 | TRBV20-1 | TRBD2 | SASELAGGFGELF
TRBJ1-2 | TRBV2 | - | ASLEAGYGYT
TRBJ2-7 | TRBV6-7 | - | ASSYPGFPYEQY
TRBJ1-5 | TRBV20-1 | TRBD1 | SAVDRGNQPQH
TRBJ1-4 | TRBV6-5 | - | ASSYLGVGGGEKLF
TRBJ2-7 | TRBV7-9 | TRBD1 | ASSPQRDRYEQY
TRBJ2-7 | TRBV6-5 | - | ASSYSALRGEQY
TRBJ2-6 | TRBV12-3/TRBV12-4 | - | ASSLTESGANVLT
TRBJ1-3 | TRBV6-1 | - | ASKEYSGNTIY
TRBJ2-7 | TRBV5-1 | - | ASSLFQGSSAYEQY
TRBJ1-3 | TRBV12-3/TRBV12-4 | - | ASSLRARGNTIY
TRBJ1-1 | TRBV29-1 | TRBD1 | SVEGQSTEAF
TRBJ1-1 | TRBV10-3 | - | AISERQGYDEAF